A selection of T cell receptor beta chains follows, all from one sample in a study of T cells in Graves' hyperthyroidism and ophthalmopathy. Each CDR3 protein is one row after TCRdb ran MiXCR on the multiplex PCR reads. The sample has 450,000 to 650,000 distinct CDR3 sequences; 13% to 15% are singletons. Sequencing input: blood. The receptors were gathered from a woman under 30 with Graves' ophthalmopathy. Both conserved end residues are part of each CDR3. D genes are given only for firm matches. Size is stated for part of the rows, as once, few or many counts, or as a class when the clone is expanded.

J: TRBJ2-7; size: many; D: TRBD2; V: TRBV5-1; DNA: TGCGCCAGCAGCTCGGGGGGACCGAACTACGAGCAGTACTTC; CDR3: CASSSGGPNYEQYF
J: TRBJ2-3; size: many; D: .; V: TRBV7-8; DNA: TGTGCCAGCAGCTCCGACCGTATAAGCGGAGCGCAGTATTTT; CDR3: CASSSDRISGAQYF
J: TRBJ2-5; size: many; D: .; V: TRBV6-1; DNA: TGTGCCAGCAGTTATTATAGCGGACAAGAGACCCAGTACTTC; CDR3: CASSYYSGQETQYF
J: TRBJ2-1; size: many; D: TRBD2; V: TRBV3-1; DNA: TGTGCCAGCAGCCGTACCCCTAGCGGGAGGGGTGAGCAGTTCTTC; CDR3: CASSRTPSGRGEQFF
J: TRBJ2-5; size: many; D: .; V: TRBV20-1; DNA: TGCAGTGCTAGTGTGGGGGGACGGGAGACCCAGTACTTC; CDR3: CSASVGGRETQYF
J: TRBJ1-2; size: few; D: .; V: TRBV5-4; DNA: TGTGCCAGCAGCCTCGGTCAAACCTACACCTTC; CDR3: CASSLGQTYTF
J: TRBJ1-2; size: many; D: TRBD1; V: TRBV2; DNA: TGTGCCAGCAGCGACCGGGACAGAGAGGCAGCTGCCTATTCTAACTATGGCTACACCTTC; CDR3: CASSDRDREAAAYSNYGYTF
J: TRBJ1-1; size: many; D: .; V: TRBV6-2/TRBV6-3; DNA: TGTGCCAGCAGTTTAAGTTGGACTGAAGCTTTCTTT; CDR3: CASSLSWTEAFF
J: TRBJ2-5; size: many; D: .; V: TRBV20-1; DNA: TGCAGTGGACAGTACCAAGAGACCCAGTACTTC; CDR3: CSGQYQETQYF
J: TRBJ1-5; size: few; D: .; V: TRBV6-2/TRBV6-3; DNA: TGTGCCAGCAGTTATTATCTTAGCGGGGAACAGCCCCAGCATTTT; CDR3: CASSYYLSGEQPQHF
J: TRBJ2-3; size: many; D: .; V: TRBV2; DNA: TGTGCCAGCAGACTCCTAGGATCCGGGGGAAGCACAGATACGCAGTATTTT; CDR3: CASRLLGSGGSTDTQYF
J: TRBJ2-7; size: .; D: TRBD2; V: TRBV5-1; DNA: TGCGCCAGCAGCTTGACCGGGACTAGCGGGAGGGCCCGCGAGCAGTACTTC; CDR3: CASSLTGTSGRAREQYF
J: TRBJ2-1; size: many; D: .; V: TRBV28; DNA: TGTGCCAGCAGTTTTTCAGGGCCTTTTCGGGGAGAGCAGTTCTTC; CDR3: CASSFSGPFRGEQFF
J: TRBJ1-1; size: few; D: .; V: TRBV19; DNA: TGTGCCAGTAGTTCGAAGTTTGAAGCTTTCTTT; CDR3: CASSSKFEAFF
J: TRBJ2-2; size: many; D: .; V: TRBV27; DNA: TGTGCCAGCAGTCCCGGACCGGACGGCCTGTCCACCGGGGAGCTGTTTTTT; CDR3: CASSPGPDGLSTGELFF
J: TRBJ2-5; size: .; D: .; V: TRBV28; DNA: TGTGCCAGCAGGAGGGGATTTCAAGAGACCCAGTACTTC; CDR3: CASRRGFQETQYF
J: TRBJ2-2; size: .; D: TRBD1; V: TRBV4-1; DNA: TGCGCCAGCAGCCCCCTCCGTGGACAGGGTGCGTTGGGGGAGCTGTTTTTT; CDR3: CASSPLRGQGALGELFF
J: TRBJ2-1; size: many; D: .; V: TRBV11-2; DNA: TGTGCCAGCAGCCCCCCAGGGTACAATGAGCAGTTCTTC; CDR3: CASSPPGYNEQFF
J: TRBJ2-1; size: many; D: .; V: TRBV20-1; DNA: TGCAGTGCTAGAGCTGACAGGGGAGGGGGCAATGAGCAGTTCTTC; CDR3: CSARADRGGGNEQFF
J: TRBJ2-1; size: many; D: .; V: TRBV28; DNA: TGTGCCAGCAGTCCCGCCCGGCTGGGGAATGAGCAGTTCTTC; CDR3: CASSPARLGNEQFF
J: TRBJ1-2; size: .; D: .; V: TRBV29-1; DNA: TGCAGCGTCCCCGTTGTGGGCGTCCGAGTTGGCTACACCTTC; CDR3: CSVPVVGVRVGYTF
J: TRBJ2-7; size: .; D: TRBD2; V: TRBV28; DNA: TGTGCCAGCAGCCTAGGCGGACTAGCGGGAGCCCACGAGCAGTACTTC; CDR3: CASSLGGLAGAHEQYF
J: TRBJ1-2; size: many; D: .; V: TRBV3-1; DNA: TGTGCCAGCAGCCCCAGTTACTATGGCTACACCTTC; CDR3: CASSPSYYGYTF
J: TRBJ1-6; size: many; D: .; V: TRBV6-1; DNA: TGTGCCAGCAGTTTGGGGGCCGGAGGTTCACCCCTCCACTTT; CDR3: CASSLGAGGSPLHF